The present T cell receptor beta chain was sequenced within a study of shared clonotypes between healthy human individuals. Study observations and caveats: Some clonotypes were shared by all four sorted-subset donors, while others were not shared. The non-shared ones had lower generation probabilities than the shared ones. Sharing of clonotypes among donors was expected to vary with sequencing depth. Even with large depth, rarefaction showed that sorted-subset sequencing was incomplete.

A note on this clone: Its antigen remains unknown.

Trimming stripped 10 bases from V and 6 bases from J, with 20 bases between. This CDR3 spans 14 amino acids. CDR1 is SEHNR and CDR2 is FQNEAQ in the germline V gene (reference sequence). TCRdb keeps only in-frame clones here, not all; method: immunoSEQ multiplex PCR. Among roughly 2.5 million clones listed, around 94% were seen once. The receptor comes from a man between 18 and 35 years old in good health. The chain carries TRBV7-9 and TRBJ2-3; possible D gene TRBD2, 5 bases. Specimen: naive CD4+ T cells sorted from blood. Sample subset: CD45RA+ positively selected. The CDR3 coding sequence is TGTGCCATCCCCGCGGAGGAGGATTTCGATACGCAGTATTTT. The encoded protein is CAIPAEEDFDTQYF. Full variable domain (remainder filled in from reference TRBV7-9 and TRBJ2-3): DTGVSQNPRHKITKRGQNVTFRCDPISEHNRLYWYRQTLGQGPEFLTYFQNEAQLEKSRLLSDRFSAERPKGSFSTLEIQRTEQGDSAMYLCAIPAEEDFDTQYFGPGTRLTVL.